The TCR beta chain described here comes from a study of radiation and T cells in renal cell carcinoma. Study information: Nephrectomy followed 15 Gy stereotactic body radiation by 4 weeks.

The study, taken as a whole, reports: Without pretreatment biopsies, baseline tumor clonotype presence was undetermined.

Trimming took off 3 bases at V and 8 bases at J, with 16 bases between the two ends. Germline CDR1 SNHLY, CDR2 FYNNEI. The CDR3 contains 14 residues. This clone was detected only once. No antigen is known for it. Libraries were prepared by immunoSEQ multiplex PCR; TCRdb keeps only in-frame clonotypes and omits some of them. Found here are over 120,000 clones, approximately 91% of them singletons; the top ten hold 12%. The time point: baseline pretreatment blood. Treatment of the sample: 15 Gy SBRT to primary tumor, nephrectomy 4 weeks later. After SBRT, blood was collected at 2 and 4 weeks, plus baseline.

This clonotype was sampled from a woman in her 50s with renal cell carcinoma. The sample here was blood, taken from a patient whose treatment included radiotherapy and nephrectomy. The V gene is TRBV2, the J gene TRBJ1-2; TRBD1 is a possible D gene (6 bases). CDR3 protein: CASSEVQGVGGYTF. The CDR3 nucleotides are TGTGCCAGCAGTGAGGTACAGGGTGTTGGAGGCTACACCTTC.